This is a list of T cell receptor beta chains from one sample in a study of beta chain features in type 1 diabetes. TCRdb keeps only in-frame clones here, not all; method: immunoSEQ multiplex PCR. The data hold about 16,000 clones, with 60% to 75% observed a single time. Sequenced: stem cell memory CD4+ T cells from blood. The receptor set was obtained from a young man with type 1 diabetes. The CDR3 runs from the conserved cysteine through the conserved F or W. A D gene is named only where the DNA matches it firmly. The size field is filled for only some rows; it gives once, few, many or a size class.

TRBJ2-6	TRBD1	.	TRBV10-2	CAAGTGITAGANVLTF	TGCGCCGCCGGGACAGGGATCACTGCTGGGGCCAACGTCCTGACTTTC
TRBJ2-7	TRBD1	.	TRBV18	CASSPRDRASEQYF	TGTGCCAGCTCACCCCGGGACAGGGCGTCCGAGCAGTACTTC
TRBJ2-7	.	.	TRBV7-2	CASSSNRYTYEQYF	TGTGCCAGCAGCTCCAACAGGTACACCTACGAGCAGTACTTC
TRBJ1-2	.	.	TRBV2	CASTPRGFGYGYTF	TGTGCCAGCACTCCCAGGGGCTTTGGCTATGGCTACACCTTC
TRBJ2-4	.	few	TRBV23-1	CAIPPGRPNQNIQYF	TGCGCCATTCCCCCAGGCCGACCAAATCAAAACATTCAGTACTTC
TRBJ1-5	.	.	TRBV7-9	CASSPGEGQPQHF	TGTGCCAGCAGCCCAGGGGAGGGTCAGCCCCAGCATTTT
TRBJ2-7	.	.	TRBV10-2	CASSESTGEQYF	TGCGCCAGCAGTGAGTCGACGGGTGAGCAGTACTTC
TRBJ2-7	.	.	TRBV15	CATSRDRGPYEQYF	TGTGCCACCAGCAGAGACAGGGGTCCCTACGAGCAGTACTTC
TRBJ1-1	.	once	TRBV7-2	CASSLQGNTEAFF	TGTGCCAGCAGCCTACAGGGGAACACTGAAGCTTTCTTT
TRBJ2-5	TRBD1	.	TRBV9	CASSSSGGNLGTQYF	TGTGCCAGCAGCTCTTCAGGGGGTAACCTCGGGACCCAGTACTTC
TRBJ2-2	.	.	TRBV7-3	CASSKDRTGELFF	TGTGCCAGCAGCAAAGACAGGACCGGGGAGCTGTTTTTT
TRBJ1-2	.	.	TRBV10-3	CAIQGGYGGYTF	TGTGCCATTCAAGGGGGTTATGGGGGCTACACCTTC
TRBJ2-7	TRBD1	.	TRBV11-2	CASSPFGTGVNEQYF	TGTGCCAGCAGCCCGTTCGGGACAGGGGTAAACGAGCAGTACTTC
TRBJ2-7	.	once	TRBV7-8	CASSLVAALRYEQYF	TGTGCCAGCAGCTTAGTAGCGGCTCTTAGATACGAGCAGTACTTC
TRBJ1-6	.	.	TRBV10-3	CAISESLNSPLHF	TGTGCCATCAGTGAGTCCCTAAATTCACCCCTCCACTTT
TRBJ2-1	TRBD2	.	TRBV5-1	CASSKLGGGLNEQFF	TGCGCCAGCAGCAAGCTCGGGGGGGGGCTCAATGAGCAGTTCTTC
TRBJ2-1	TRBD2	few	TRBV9	CASSVGGSMLAGNEQFF	TGTGCCAGCAGCGTAGGAGGAAGTATGCTAGCGGGCAATGAGCAGTTCTTC
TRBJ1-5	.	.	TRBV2	CASSGETGGNQPQHF	TGTGCCAGCAGTGGAGAGACAGGTGGCAATCAGCCCCAGCATTTT
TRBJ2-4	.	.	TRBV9	CASSVEQQTRKYF	TGTGCCAGCAGCGTAGAACAGCAGACGCGCAAGTACTTC
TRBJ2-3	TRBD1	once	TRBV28	CASRTRQGVTDTQYF	TGTGCCAGCAGGACCAGACAGGGCGTCACAGATACGCAGTATTTT
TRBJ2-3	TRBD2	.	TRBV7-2	CASSPGGRFLNTQYF	TGTGCCAGCAGCCCGGGGGGGCGGTTTTTAAATACGCAGTATTTT
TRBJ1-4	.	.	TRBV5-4	CASSSGGTNEKLFF	TGTGCCAGCAGCTCCGGGGGAACTAATGAAAAACTGTTTTTT
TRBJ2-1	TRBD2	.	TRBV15	CATSRDLAGGFYNEQFF	TGTGCCACCAGCAGAGACTTAGCGGGGGGGTTCTACAATGAGCAGTTCTTC
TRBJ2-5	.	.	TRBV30	CAWSILTEETQYF	TGTGCCTGGAGTATACTAACCGAAGAGACCCAGTACTTC
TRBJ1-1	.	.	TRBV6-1	CASRTAVEAFF	TGTGCCAGCCGGACAGCGGTTGAAGCTTTCTTT
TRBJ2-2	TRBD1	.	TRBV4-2	CASSQVGQGTGELFF	TGTGCCAGCAGCCAAGTGGGACAGGGGACCGGGGAGCTGTTTTTT
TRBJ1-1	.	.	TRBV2	CASSRQAEAFF	TGTGCCAGCAGTCGCCAGGCGGAAGCTTTCTTT